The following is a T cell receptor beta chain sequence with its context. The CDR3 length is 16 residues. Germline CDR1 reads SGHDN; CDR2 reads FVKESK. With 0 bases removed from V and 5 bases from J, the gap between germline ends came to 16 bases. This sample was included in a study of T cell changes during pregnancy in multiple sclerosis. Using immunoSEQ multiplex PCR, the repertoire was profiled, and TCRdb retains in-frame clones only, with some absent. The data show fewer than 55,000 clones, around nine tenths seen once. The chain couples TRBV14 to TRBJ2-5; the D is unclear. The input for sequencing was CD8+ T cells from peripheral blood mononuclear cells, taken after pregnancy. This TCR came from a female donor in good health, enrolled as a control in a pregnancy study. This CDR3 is CASSQELVQPGETQYF. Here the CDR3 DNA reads TGTGCCAGCAGCCAAGAGTTAGTACAGCCTGGGGAGACCCAGTACTTC.